This TCR beta chain was captured in a study of blood T cell dynamics during melanoma immunotherapy. Overall study context: Patients with metastatic melanoma got pembrolizumab or nivolumab-ipilimumab as first-line care.

The time point was: pre-treatment baseline. Germline V gene data show CDR1 as GTSNPN and CDR2 as SVGIG (reference sequence). Trimming stripped 5 bases from V and 3 bases from J, with 15 bases between. This CDR3 region has 14 residues. Generated by immunoSEQ multiplex PCR, the TCRdb table keeps only in-frame clones and is missing some. The sample consists of more than 10,000 clones, approximately 84% of them appearing once. J is TRBJ2-3 and V is TRBV30; D ambiguous. The sample here was blood, taken from a patient treated with checkpoint blockade. This TCR was sampled from a human donor with melanoma. The CDR3 nucleotides read TGTGCCTGGCAACCAGCCCCATTGACAGATACGCAGTATTTT. It specifies CAWQPAPLTDTQYF.